These 18 T cell receptor beta chains came from one sample sequenced in a study of shared clonotypes between healthy human individuals. Method: immunoSEQ multiplex PCR; TCRdb's copy keeps in-frame clones and lacks some. The table lists roughly 2,000,000 clones, over 85% of them singletons. Naive CD8 cells lacked CD45RO and underwent positive selection for CCR7, leaving out terminally differentiated effector memory CD45RA+ cells. Sequenced sample: naive CD8+ T cells from PBMCs. Receptor source: a man aged 18 to 35 in good health. Some clones in this sample may be carry-over from other donors' samples.

The gene calls are TRBV7-9 and TRBJ2-7; 9 positions agree with TRBD1. This CDR3 has 15 amino acids. Germline CDR1 is SEHNR and CDR2 is FQNEAQ (reference sequence). After removal of 5 bases from V and 5 bases from J, the junction contained 10 bases not matched to a gene. This CDR3 is CASSPARDRVNEQYF. The CDR3, as DNA: TGTGCCAGCAGCCCTGCCCGGGACAGGGTTAACGAGCAGTACTTC.

The genes are TRBV29-1 and TRBJ2-3, with unresolved D. Germline values: CDR1 SQVTM, CDR2 ANQGSEA. Trimming removed 2 bases at V and 1 base at J, with 10 bases between. This CDR3 contains 14 residues. The CDR3 reads CSVENSTRTDTQYF. The CDR3 DNA sequence: TGCAGCGTTGAAAATAGTACTCGCACAGATACGCAGTATTTT.

The rearrangement links TRBV29-1 to TRBJ1-1, with TRBD1 matching over 8 bases. This CDR3 is 14 amino acids long. V shed 3 bases and J 7 bases; nucleotides not matched to a gene: 10. CDR1 is SQVTM and CDR2 is ANQGSEA in the germline V gene. The CDR3 spells CSVDGGTGTYEAFF. CDR3 DNA sequence: TGCAGCGTTGATGGGGGGACAGGAACTTATGAAGCTTTCTTT.

The table lists this clone with a count of one. This rearrangement joins TRBV2 to TRBJ2-1; the D gene is possibly TRBD1 (6 bases). Per germline, CDR1 SNHLY and CDR2 FYNNEI. Deletions cut 4 bases from V and 2 bases from J, with 12 bases between. The CDR3 loop spans 15 amino acids. Here the CDR3 reads CASSVQAGAYNEQFF. CDR3 DNA sequence: TGTGCCAGCAGTGTCCAGGCAGGGGCCTACAATGAGCAGTTCTTC.

The genes are TRBV7-9 and TRBJ2-3, with a weak D call TRBD1 (5 bases). The ends were cut back, 5 bases at V and 5 bases at J, with 8 bases in the middle. Per germline, CDR1 SEHNR and CDR2 FQNEAQ (reference sequence). This CDR3 comprises 12 residues. For the CDR3, the DNA is TGTGCCAGCAGCACTCAGGGAGATACGCAGTATTTT. Translating gives CASSTQGDTQYF.

The gene calls are TRBV4-1 and TRBJ1-1, with D possibly TRBD1 on 5 matching bases. The CDR3 contains 16 residues. Germline V gene lookup returns CDR1 MGHRA and CDR2 YSYEKL. V lost 0 bases to trimming and J lost 5 bases, with 16 bases between them. Written as DNA, the CDR3 is TGCGCCAGCAGCCAAGATGGGGAGGGGCTTTGGACTGAAGCTTTCTTT. Amino acids: CASSQDGEGLWTEAFF.

V usage is TRBV2 and J usage is TRBJ2-7; D might be TRBD2 (5 bases). Germline assignment: CDR1 SNHLY and CDR2 FYNNEI. The V end was cut by 2 bases, the J end by 2 bases, with 10 bases between. The CDR3 is 14 amino acids. The CDR3 is CASSELAGPYEQYF. The CDR3 DNA follows: TGTGCCAGCAGTGAATTGGCGGGTCCCTACGAGCAGTACTTC.

The rearrangement joins TRBV4-1 to TRBJ2-2; 8 nucleotides align to TRBD2. This CDR3 spans 17 amino acids. V trimming: 1 base; J trimming: 3 bases; junction bases outside the gene matches: 7. CDR1 and CDR2 from the germline V gene are MGHRA and YSYEKL. CDR3 amino acids: CASSQVGSGIYTGELFF. The CDR3 DNA sequence: TGCGCCAGCAGCCAAGTAGGTAGCGGGATATACACCGGGGAGCTGTTTTTT.

The rearrangement joins TRBV2 to TRBJ1-5; D is ambiguous. The CDR3 loop spans 12 amino acids. In germline, CDR1 is SNHLY, CDR2 FYNNEI. Trimming took off 3 bases at V and 7 bases at J, with 7 bases between the two ends. CDR3 residues: CASSDWNQPQHF. The DNA for the CDR3 is TGTGCCAGCAGTGACTGGAACCAGCCCCAGCATTTT. Drawing the rest from reference TRBV2 and TRBJ1-5, the complete variable domain is EPEVTQTPSHQVTQMGQEVILRCVPISNHLYFYWYRQILGQKVEFLVSFYNNEISEKSEIFDDQFSVERPDGSNFTLKIRSTKLEDSAMYFCASSDWNQPQHFGDGTRLSIL.

The chain couples TRBV5-4 to TRBJ1-5; 7 nucleotides agree with TRBD1. The CDR3 length is 15 residues. V lost 0 bases to trimming and J lost 4 bases; unmatched junction nucleotides: 4. The germline CDR1 and CDR2 sequences are SGHNT and YYREEE (reference sequence). This CDR3 reads CASSLDRGENQPQHF. The CDR3 coding sequence is TGTGCCAGCAGCTTGGACAGGGGTGAAAATCAGCCCCAGCATTTT.

The chain employs TRBV9 and TRBJ1-2, with D perhaps matching TRBD1 (6 bases). There are 14 residues in the CDR3. Germline V CDR1 and CDR2: SGDLS, YYNGEE. V lost 3 bases and J lost 4, with 13 bases in between. The CDR3 nucleotides read TGTGCCAGCAGCGCAGAGGGGGGGCCCTATGGCTACACCTTC. Translating it yields CASSAEGGPYGYTF. Drawing the rest from reference TRBV9 and TRBJ1-2, the complete variable domain is DSGVTQTPKHLITATGQRVTLRCSPRSGDLSVYWYQQSLDQGLQFLIQYYNGEERAKGNILERFSAQQFPDLHSELNLSSLELGDSALYFCASSAEGGPYGYTFGSGTRLTVV.

The genes are TRBV27 and TRBJ2-7, with 7 bases matching TRBD2. Trimming took 5 bases from V and 0 from J; bases not matched to a gene: 4. This CDR3 region has 14 residues. Germline V lookup: CDR1 MNHEY, CDR2 SMNVEV (reference sequence). CDR3 protein: CASSQRGSSYEQYF. The CDR3 bases are TGTGCCAGCAGTCAGCGGGGAAGCTCCTACGAGCAGTACTTC.

This chain connects TRBV6-5 to TRBJ2-1; no clear D. CDR3 length: 14 residues. V was clipped by 0 bases and J by 3 bases, with 6 bases between them. From germline, CDR1 is MNHEY and CDR2 SVGAGI. The CDR3 loop reads CASSYSGNYNEQFF. Here the CDR3 DNA reads TGTGCCAGCAGTTACTCGGGGAACTACAATGAGCAGTTCTTC.

The chain couples TRBV15 to TRBJ2-3; the match to TRBD2 covers 8 bases. Germline CDR1 and CDR2: LNHNV and YYDKDF (reference sequence). The CDR3 is 15 amino acids. Trimming cost V 7 bases and J 6 bases; bases outside gene matches: 12. The CDR3 DNA follows: TGTGCCACCAACGATTATCGGGGGGGTATCGATACGCAGTATTTT. Amino acids: CATNDYRGGIDTQYF.

The chain couples TRBV9 to TRBJ1-1; tentatively, D is TRBD1 (6 bases). This CDR3 region has 13 residues. The germline V and J ends were trimmed by 2 bases and 8 bases, with 13 bases remaining between them. Per the germline V gene, CDR1 is SGDLS and CDR2 is YYNGEE. The CDR3 region is CASSVLFQGEAFF. For the CDR3, the DNA is TGTGCCAGCAGCGTTTTATTTCAGGGGGAAGCTTTCTTT.

The chain couples TRBV29-1 to TRBJ2-7; tentatively, D is TRBD2 (7 bases). CDR3 length: 14 amino acids. Looked up from germline, CDR1 is SQVTM and CDR2 is ANQGSEA. The ends were cut back, 6 bases at V and 2 bases at J, with 17 bases in the middle. The CDR3 here is CSVRGGPRPYEQYF. The CDR3 DNA follows: TGCAGCGTGAGGGGGGGGCCCCGTCCCTACGAGCAGTACTTC.

Details on this clone: Other DNA sequences from this sample encode an identical CDR3 as well. The chain uses TRBV9 and TRBJ1-1; 8 bases fit TRBD1. The trim removed 4 bases at V and 5 bases at J, leaving 10 bases unmatched. The CDR3 totals 15 residues. The germline gives CDR1 SGDLS, CDR2 YYNGEE. CDR3 bases: TGTGCCAGCAGCCCGCGGACAGGGCTTGGAACTGAAGCTTTCTTT. Translation: CASSPRTGLGTEAFF.

The rearrangement links TRBV7-2 to TRBJ2-7; possibly TRBD2 for D (6 bases). Per germline, CDR1 SGHTA and CDR2 FQGNSA. Trimming took 7 bases from V and 3 from J, leaving 19 bases between them. The CDR3 loop spans 15 amino acids. The CDR3 spells CASTAYGGAIYEQYF. For the CDR3, the DNA is TGTGCCAGCACCGCTTATGGCGGGGCAATCTACGAGCAGTACTTC.